Below, 20 T cell receptor beta chains from the same sample are listed, as sequenced in a study of blood T cell repertoires in COVID-19 (dated by TCRdb to the early 2020s). The library was prepared using the immunoSEQ multiplex PCR assay. The immuneACCESS repertoire file appears here via TCRdb, limited to in-frame rearrangements. These files lack a portion of the clones; in checked studies, under half of the deficit traces to unresolved V genes, and the cause of the others is not known. Present in this sample are around 200,000 clones, more than 70% of which were seen just once. The ten largest clones take up about 6.3% of the sample. What was sequenced was PBMCs or T cells enriched from blood (not recorded which). The receptor source for this set is a man aged 40-50 years who had recovered from COVID-19.

This chain links TRBV28 with TRBJ1-6; the match to TRBD1 covers 7 bases. The CDR3 runs to 15 residues. Germline CDR1 reads MDHEN; CDR2 reads SYDVKM. Germline trimming cut 3 bases from V and 10 bases from J; bases unmatched to any gene: 9. Written as DNA, the CDR3 is TGTGCCAGCAGTTTGGGTTTTAGGGGGCTGTCACCCCTCCACTTT. It translates to CASSLGFRGLSPLHF.

CDR3 DNA sequence: TGTGCCAGCAGGGTTGTCGGTTCCTACGAGCAGTACTTC. It translates to CASRVVGSYEQYF. The chain combines TRBV6-5 with TRBJ2-7; D gene ambiguous. Trimming cost V 6 bases and J 1 base, with 10 bases left between them. This CDR3 comprises 13 residues. Germline CDR1 and CDR2: MNHEY and SVGAGI.

The chain recombines TRBV5-1 with TRBJ2-1; 8 bases agree with TRBD2. Germline V CDR1 and CDR2: SGHRS, YFSETQ. CDR3 size: 15 residues. The J segment lost 7 bases and the V segment lost 4 bases, leaving 10 bases of the junction unmatched. The DNA of the CDR3 is TGCGCCAGCAGCCCCGCCGGGACTAGAAGGAATGAGCAGTTCTTC. It yields the protein CASSPAGTRRNEQFF.

V and J are TRBV21-1 and TRBJ1-3; TRBD1, the table's D call, was not compared with the DNA. TRBV21-1 is described as a pseudogene. CDR3 size: 14 residues. This chain's CDR3 is CASRGHNSGNTIYF. The CDR3 bases are TGTGCCAGCAGAGGACACAACTCTGGAAACACCATATATTTT.

In its sample, this clone was seen once. The chain recombines TRBV9 with TRBJ1-2; D not resolved. Germline assignment: CDR1 SGDLS and CDR2 YYNGEE. V was trimmed by 3 bases and J by 2 bases, leaving 5 bases between them. The CDR3 has 12 amino acids. This CDR3 is CASSERNYGYTF. For the CDR3, the DNA is TGTGCCAGCAGCGAACGGAACTATGGCTACACCTTC.

The chain carries TRBV27 and TRBJ2-7, with 9 bases identical to TRBD2. There are 13 residues in the CDR3. The germline V gene has CDR1 MNHEY and CDR2 SMNVEV (reference sequence). V was pared by 6 bases and J by 3 bases, with 3 bases of the junction left unmatched. CDR3 amino acids: CASSRLADYEQYF. Written as DNA, the CDR3 is TGTGCCAGCAGCAGACTAGCGGACTACGAGCAGTACTTC.

The rearrangement joins TRBV6-5 to TRBJ1-1; 7 positions match TRBD1. The CDR3 is 15 amino acids. With V trimmed by 8 bases and J by 1 base, 10 bases remained unmatched. The germline V gene has CDR1 MNHEY and CDR2 SVGAGI. The CDR3 bases are TGTGCCAGCCTTCCGGGACAGACAAGGAACACTGAAGCTTTCTTT. It yields the protein CASLPGQTRNTEAFF.

This chain links TRBV19 with TRBJ1-5; 9 nucleotides agree with TRBD1. Trimming took 5 bases from V and 4 from J; bases not matched to a gene: 3. CDR1 and CDR2 from the germline V gene are LNHDA and SQIVND (reference sequence). The CDR3 totals 14 residues. The CDR3 bases are TGTGCCAGTAGTCCCGACAGGGGGAATCAGCCCCAGCATTTT. It specifies CASSPDRGNQPQHF. The variable domain in full, completed from reference TRBV19 and TRBJ1-5, reads DGGITQSPKYLFRKEGQNVTLSCEQNLNHDAMYWYRQDPGQGLRLIYYSQIVNDFQKGDIAEGYSVSREKKESFPLTVTSAQKNPTAFYLCASSPDRGNQPQHFGDGTRLSIL.

The chain links TRBV15 to TRBJ1-5; 7 bases line up with TRBD1. V lost 5 bases and J lost 4; bases outside the gene matches: 8. CDR3 length equals 15 residues. From germline, CDR1 is LNHNV and CDR2 YYDKDF (reference sequence). The CDR3 spells CATSPRQGPNQPQHF. The DNA of the CDR3 is TGTGCCACCAGCCCCAGACAGGGACCTAATCAGCCCCAGCATTTT.

The chain combines TRBV6-5 with TRBJ2-7, with D possibly being TRBD2 (5 bases). Germline assignment: CDR1 MNHEY and CDR2 SVGAGI. This CDR3 comprises 15 residues. V lost 4 bases to trimming and J lost 2 bases, with 15 bases between them. The CDR3 region is CASSSTPTTTYEQYF. The CDR3 DNA follows: TGTGCCAGCAGTTCCACCCCGACTACCACCTACGAGCAGTACTTC.

The J gene is TRBJ2-3, the V gene TRBV10-1, with 10 bases aligning to TRBD1. Germline CDR1 is WNHNN and CDR2 is SYGVQD (reference sequence). This CDR3 contains 17 residues. V was pared by 2 bases and J by 3 bases, with 8 bases of the junction left unmatched. DNA for the CDR3: TGCGCCAGCAGTGAGGCCCGACAGGGGGCTGGTACAGATACGCAGTATTTT. Its protein product is CASSEARQGAGTDTQYF.

The rearrangement joins TRBV12-3 or TRBV12-4 to TRBJ2-3, with D possibly being TRBD2 (5 bases). The CDR3 length is 11 residues. V gave up 7 bases and J gave up 9 bases, with 11 bases separating them. In DNA, the CDR3 is TGTGCCAGCAAGGAGGATTTGACGCAGTATTTT. The encoded protein is CASKEDLTQYF.

This clone is a singleton in its sample. The chain recombines TRBV9 with TRBJ1-3, with D uncertain. The CDR3 extends over 14 amino acids. V was trimmed by 1 base and J by 2 bases, leaving 7 bases between them. Germline V gives CDR1 SGDLS, CDR2 YYNGEE. The CDR3 region is CASSVTDTGNTIYF. The CDR3 DNA sequence: TGTGCCAGCAGCGTAACAGATACTGGAAACACCATATATTTT.

The V gene is TRBV6-5, the J gene TRBJ2-7, with D possibly matching TRBD1 (5 bases). Trimming took off 5 bases at V and 0 bases at J, with 11 bases between the two ends. The CDR3 length is 14 residues. The germline V gene has CDR1 MNHEY and CDR2 SVGAGI. As DNA, the CDR3 is TGTGCCAGCAGTCGACAGCTTAGCTCCTACGAGCAGTACTTC. This gives the protein CASSRQLSSYEQYF.

The chain joins TRBV19 to TRBJ2-1; TRBD1 aligns across 10 bases. The CDR3 has 15 amino acids. Germline-derived CDR1 and CDR2 are LNHDA and SQIVND (reference sequence). The junction had 2 bases not matched to a gene; V was cut back by 1 base and J by 5 bases. The CDR3 reads CASSIGQGANNEQFF. CDR3 DNA: TGTGCCAGTAGTATAGGACAGGGGGCAAACAATGAGCAGTTCTTC.

The chain carries TRBV12-3 or TRBV12-4 and TRBJ2-1; possible D gene TRBD1, 6 bases. The V end lost 6 bases, the J end lost 2 bases, and 8 bases lay between the germline ends. There are 13 residues in the CDR3. CDR3 region: CASRRDTYNEQFF. The CDR3 DNA reads as TGTGCCAGCAGAAGGGACACCTACAATGAGCAGTTCTTC.

The rearrangement links TRBV7-3 to TRBJ1-1; perhaps TRBD1 as D (5 bases). Trimming pared 4 bases from V and 3 bases from J, leaving 9 bases between. Looked up from germline, CDR1 is SGHTA and CDR2 is FQGTGA. CDR3 length: 13 residues. CDR3 region: CASSSDRDTEAFF. For the CDR3, the DNA is TGTGCCAGCAGCTCCGACAGAGACACTGAAGCTTTCTTT.

The V gene is TRBV5-1, the J gene TRBJ1-2, with unresolved D. The CDR3 is 15 amino acids. V was shortened by 0 bases and J by 0 bases, with 9 bases between the two germline ends. The germline V gene encodes CDR1 SGHRS and CDR2 YFSETQ. This chain's CDR3 is CASSLDPGTNYGYTF. In nucleotides, the CDR3 is TGCGCCAGCAGCTTGGATCCAGGAACTAACTATGGCTACACCTTC.

This clone showed up just once. The rearrangement links TRBV5-1 to TRBJ1-5, with D perhaps matching TRBD1 (5 bases). CDR3 length: 13 amino acids. Trimming removed 3 bases at V and 3 bases at J, with 7 bases between. CDR1 and CDR2 (germline): SGHRS, YFSETQ. The DNA for the CDR3 is TGCGCCAGCAGCTGGGACTTCAATCAGCCCCAGCATTTT. This encodes CASSWDFNQPQHF.

This clone rates as medium-sized. The CDR3 loop reads CATSDGGRGGNEQFF. The CDR3 coding sequence is TGTGCCACCAGTGATGGCGGGAGGGGCGGCAATGAGCAGTTCTTC. The rearrangement links TRBV24-1 to TRBJ2-1; 9 positions agree with TRBD2. The CDR3 totals 15 residues. CDR1 is KGHDR and CDR2 is SFDVKD in the germline V gene. V shed 3 bases and J 6 bases; nucleotides not matched to a gene: 5.